This T cell receptor beta chain appears in the sequencing data of a study of blood T cell repertoires in COVID-19. Generated by immunoSEQ multiplex PCR, the TCRdb table keeps only in-frame clones and is missing some. The sample has around 220,000 clones, approximately 84% seen once. This CDR3 spans 13 amino acids. V dropped 3 bases and J dropped 0 bases, with 5 bases sitting between them. The receptor comes from a man in his forties with active or convalescent COVID-19. The chain uses TRBV12-3 or TRBV12-4 and TRBJ1-1, with no clear D. Sequencing was performed on peripheral blood. The CDR3 reads CASSFYLNTEAFF. As DNA, the CDR3 is TGTGCCAGCAGTTTCTACCTGAACACTGAAGCTTTCTTT.